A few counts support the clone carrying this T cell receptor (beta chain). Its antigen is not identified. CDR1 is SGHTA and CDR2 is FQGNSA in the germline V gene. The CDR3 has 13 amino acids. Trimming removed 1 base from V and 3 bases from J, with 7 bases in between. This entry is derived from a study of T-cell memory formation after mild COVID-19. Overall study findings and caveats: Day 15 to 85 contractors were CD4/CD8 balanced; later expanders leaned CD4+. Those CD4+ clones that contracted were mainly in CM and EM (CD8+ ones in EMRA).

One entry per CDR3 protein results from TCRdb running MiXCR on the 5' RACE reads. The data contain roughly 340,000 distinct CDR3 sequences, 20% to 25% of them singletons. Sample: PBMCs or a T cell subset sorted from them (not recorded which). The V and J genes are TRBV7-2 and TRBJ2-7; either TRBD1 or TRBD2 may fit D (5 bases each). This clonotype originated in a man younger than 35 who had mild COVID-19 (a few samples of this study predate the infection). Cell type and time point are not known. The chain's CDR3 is CASSLGGDYEQYF. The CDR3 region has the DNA TGTGCCAGCAGCTTAGGAGGGGACTACGAGCAGTACTTC.